The clone carrying this T cell receptor beta chain was seen ten or more times. Its antigen is undetermined. This record comes from a study of T-cell memory formation after mild COVID-19. With constant-segment primers, 5'RACE yielded cDNA libraries of TCR alpha and TCR beta that carried sample barcodes and UMIs. TCRdb fed the 5' RACE reads into MiXCR, producing one record per CDR3 protein. The repertoire holds about 110,000 distinct CDR3 sequences, with around 15% as singletons. Trimming removed 8 bases from V and 8 bases from J, with 13 bases in between. The CDR3 covers 12 residues. Per the germline V gene, CDR1 is MNHNY and CDR2 is SVGAGI (reference sequence). Study-wide results and limits: Contracting CD4+ clones were located mainly in CM and EM, and CD8+ clones in EMRA.

Sequenced sample: PBMCs or a T cell subset sorted from them (not recorded which). The clonotype originates from an adult woman who had mild COVID-19 (a few samples of this study predate the infection). Cell type and time point are not known. This sequence joins TRBV6-6 and TRBJ2-1; unclear D gene. CDR3 amino acids: CASGIRVDEQFF. The CDR3, as DNA: TGTGCCAGCGGAATTAGAGTGGATGAGCAGTTCTTC.